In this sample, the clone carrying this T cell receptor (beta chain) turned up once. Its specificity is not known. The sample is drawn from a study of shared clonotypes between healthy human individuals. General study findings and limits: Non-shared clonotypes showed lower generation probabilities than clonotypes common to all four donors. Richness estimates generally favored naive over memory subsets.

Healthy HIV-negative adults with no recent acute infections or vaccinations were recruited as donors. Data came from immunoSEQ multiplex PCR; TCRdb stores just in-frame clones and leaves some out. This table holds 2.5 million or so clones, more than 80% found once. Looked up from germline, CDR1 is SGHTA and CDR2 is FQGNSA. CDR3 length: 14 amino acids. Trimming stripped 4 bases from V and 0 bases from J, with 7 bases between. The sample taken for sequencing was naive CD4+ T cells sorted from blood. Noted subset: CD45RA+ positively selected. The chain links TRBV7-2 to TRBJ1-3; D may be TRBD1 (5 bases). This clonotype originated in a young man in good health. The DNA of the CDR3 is TGTGCCAGCAGCTCGGGACTCTCTGGAAACACCATATATTTT. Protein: CASSSGLSGNTIYF. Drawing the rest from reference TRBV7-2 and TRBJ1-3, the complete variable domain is GAGVSQSPSNKVTEKGKDVELRCDPISGHTALYWYRQSLGQGLEFLIYFQGNSAPDKSGLPSDRFSAERTGGSVSTLTIQRTQQEDSAVYLCASSSGLSGNTIYFGEGSWLTVV.